The present entry profiles one T cell receptor beta chain with its context. Different DNA sequences within this sample yield the same CDR3. The germline V and J ends were trimmed by 0 bases and 1 base, with 4 bases remaining between them. CDR1 is SGDLS, CDR2 YYNGEE, per germline. The CDR3 has 13 residues. It was with 60 Vbeta and 13 Jbeta primers that the PCR ran. Original analysis: The count from a later analysis was about 80 million unique TCR beta chains, 9 million to 12 million of them shared. Using immunoSEQ multiplex PCR, the repertoire was profiled, and TCRdb retains in-frame clones only, with some absent. V and J calls and clone size are as listed in that table; D and trimming were resolved from the DNA. The data show around 150,000 clones, approximately 81% seen once. This entry is derived from a study of cytomegalovirus exposure and HLA in healthy donors.

The chain joins TRBV9 to TRBJ1-1; D remains ambiguous. The origin of this receptor is a man aged 18 to 30 in good health and CMV-seropositive. Sequencing was carried out using PBMCs. This CDR3 is CASSVGENTEAFF. As DNA, the CDR3 is TGTGCCAGCAGCGTAGGAGAGAACACTGAAGCTTTCTTT.